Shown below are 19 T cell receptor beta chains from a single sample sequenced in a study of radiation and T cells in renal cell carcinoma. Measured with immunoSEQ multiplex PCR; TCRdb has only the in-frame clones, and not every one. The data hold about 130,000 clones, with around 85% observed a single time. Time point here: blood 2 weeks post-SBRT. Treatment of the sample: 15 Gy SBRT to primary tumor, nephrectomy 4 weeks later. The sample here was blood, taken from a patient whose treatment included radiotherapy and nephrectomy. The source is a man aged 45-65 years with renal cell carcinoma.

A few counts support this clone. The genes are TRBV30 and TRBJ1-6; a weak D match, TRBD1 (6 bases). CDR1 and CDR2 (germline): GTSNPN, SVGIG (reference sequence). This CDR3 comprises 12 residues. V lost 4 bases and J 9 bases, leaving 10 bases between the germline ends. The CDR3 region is CAWTGVSSPLHF. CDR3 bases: TGTGCCTGGACAGGGGTGAGTTCACCCCTCCACTTT.

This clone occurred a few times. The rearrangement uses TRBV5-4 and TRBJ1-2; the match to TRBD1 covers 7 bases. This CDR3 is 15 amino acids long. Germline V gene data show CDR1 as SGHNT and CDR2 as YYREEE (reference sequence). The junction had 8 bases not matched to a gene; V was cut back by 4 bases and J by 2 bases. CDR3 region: CASSPGGTENYGYTF. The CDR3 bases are TGTGCCAGCAGCCCGGGTGGGACAGAGAACTATGGCTACACCTTC.

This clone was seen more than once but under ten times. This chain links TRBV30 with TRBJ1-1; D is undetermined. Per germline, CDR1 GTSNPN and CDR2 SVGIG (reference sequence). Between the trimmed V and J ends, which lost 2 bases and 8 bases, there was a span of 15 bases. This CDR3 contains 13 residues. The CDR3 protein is CAWSRTGPWEAFF. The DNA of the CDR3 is TGTGCCTGGAGTCGGACCGGGCCCTGGGAAGCTTTCTTT.

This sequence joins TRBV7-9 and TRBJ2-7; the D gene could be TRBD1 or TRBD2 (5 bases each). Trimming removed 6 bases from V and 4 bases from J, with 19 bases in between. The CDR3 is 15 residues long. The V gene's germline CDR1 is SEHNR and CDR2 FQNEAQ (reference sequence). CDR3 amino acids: CASRGESPSPYEQYF. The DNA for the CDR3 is TGTGCCAGCAGGGGGGAGAGTCCCTCCCCTTACGAGCAGTACTTC.

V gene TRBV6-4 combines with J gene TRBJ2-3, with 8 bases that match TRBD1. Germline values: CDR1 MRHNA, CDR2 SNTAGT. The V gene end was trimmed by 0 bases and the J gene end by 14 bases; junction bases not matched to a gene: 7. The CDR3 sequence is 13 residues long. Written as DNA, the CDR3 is TGTGCCAGCAGTGACTCGACCCGGGACAGGATGTATTTT. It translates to CASSDSTRDRMYF.

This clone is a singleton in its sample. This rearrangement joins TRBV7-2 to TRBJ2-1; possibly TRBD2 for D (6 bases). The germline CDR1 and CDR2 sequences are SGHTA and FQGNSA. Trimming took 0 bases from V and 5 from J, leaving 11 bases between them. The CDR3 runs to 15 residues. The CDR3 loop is CASSLAAGLNNEQFF. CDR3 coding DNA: TGTGCCAGCAGCTTAGCTGCGGGGCTTAACAATGAGCAGTTCTTC.

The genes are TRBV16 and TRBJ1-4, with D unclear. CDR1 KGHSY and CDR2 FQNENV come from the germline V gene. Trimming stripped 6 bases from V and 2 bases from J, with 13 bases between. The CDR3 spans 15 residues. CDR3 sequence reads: CASRSERATNEKLFF. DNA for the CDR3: TGTGCCAGCAGAAGTGAGCGAGCGACTAATGAAAAACTGTTTTTT.

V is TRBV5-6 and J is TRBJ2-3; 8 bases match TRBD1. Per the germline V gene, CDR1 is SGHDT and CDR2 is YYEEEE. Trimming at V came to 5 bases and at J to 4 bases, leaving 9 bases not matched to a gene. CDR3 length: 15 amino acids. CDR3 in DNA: TGTGCCAGCAGACCGTGGGACAGGTGGGCAGATACGCAGTATTTT. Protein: CASRPWDRWADTQYF.

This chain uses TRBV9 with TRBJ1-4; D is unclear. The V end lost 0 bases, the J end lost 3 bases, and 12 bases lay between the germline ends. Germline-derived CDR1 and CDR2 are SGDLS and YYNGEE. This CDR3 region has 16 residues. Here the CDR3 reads CASSVGPGTSNEKLFF. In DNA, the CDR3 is TGTGCCAGCAGCGTAGGTCCGGGAACGTCTAATGAAAAACTGTTTTTT.

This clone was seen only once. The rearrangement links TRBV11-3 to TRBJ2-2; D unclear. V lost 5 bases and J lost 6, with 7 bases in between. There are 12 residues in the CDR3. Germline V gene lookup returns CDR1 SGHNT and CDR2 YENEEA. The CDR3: CASSPDSGELFF. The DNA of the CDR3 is TGTGCCAGCAGCCCTGACTCCGGGGAGCTGTTTTTT.

The CDR3 protein is CASSYRGEGQPQHF. For the CDR3, the DNA is TGTGCCAGCAGTTACCGAGGGGAGGGTCAGCCCCAGCATTTT. The V call is TRBV6-6, the J call TRBJ1-5; D may be TRBD1 (5 bases). The germline gives CDR1 MNHNY, CDR2 SVGAGI (reference sequence). The V end lost 2 bases, the J end lost 6 bases, and 11 bases lay between the germline ends. CDR3 size: 14 residues.

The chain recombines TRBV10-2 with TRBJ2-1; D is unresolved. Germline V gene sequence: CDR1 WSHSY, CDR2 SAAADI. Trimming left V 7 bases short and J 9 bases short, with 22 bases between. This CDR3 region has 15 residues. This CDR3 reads CASMALLGSGSEQFF. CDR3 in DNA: TGCGCCAGCATGGCACTTTTAGGCTCTGGCAGTGAGCAGTTCTTC.

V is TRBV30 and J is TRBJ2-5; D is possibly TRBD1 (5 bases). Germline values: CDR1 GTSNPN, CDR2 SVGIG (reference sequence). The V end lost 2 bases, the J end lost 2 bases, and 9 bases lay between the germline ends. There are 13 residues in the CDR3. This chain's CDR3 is CAWSSAGQETQYF. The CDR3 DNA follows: TGTGCCTGGAGTTCGGCAGGGCAAGAGACCCAGTACTTC.

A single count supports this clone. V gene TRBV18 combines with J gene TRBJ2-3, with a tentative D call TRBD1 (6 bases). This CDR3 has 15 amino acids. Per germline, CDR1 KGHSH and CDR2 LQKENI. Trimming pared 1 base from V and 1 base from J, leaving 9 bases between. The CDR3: CASSPQQGGTDTQYF. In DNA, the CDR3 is TGTGCCAGCTCACCACAACAGGGAGGCACAGATACGCAGTATTTT. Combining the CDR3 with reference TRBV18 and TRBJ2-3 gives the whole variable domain NAGVMQNPRHLVRRRGQEARLRCSPMKGHSHVYWYRQLPEEGLKFMVYLQKENIIDESGMPKERFSAEFPKEGPSILRIQQVVRGDSAAYFCASSPQQGGTDTQYFGPGTRLTVL.

This CDR3 is CASRRDRGLRTGELFF. DNA for the CDR3: TGTGCCAGCAGGCGAGACAGGGGGCTGCGGACCGGGGAGCTGTTTTTT. V usage is TRBV7-2 and J usage is TRBJ2-2; 10 bases map to TRBD1. This CDR3 has 16 amino acids. In germline, CDR1 is SGHTA, CDR2 FQGNSA. The junction had 9 bases not matched to a gene; V was cut back by 6 bases and J by 5 bases.

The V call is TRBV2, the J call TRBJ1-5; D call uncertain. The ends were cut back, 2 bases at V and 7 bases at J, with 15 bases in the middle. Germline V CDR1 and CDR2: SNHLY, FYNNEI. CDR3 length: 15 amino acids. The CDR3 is CASSEKALTVQPQHF. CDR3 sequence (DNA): TGTGCCAGCAGTGAAAAAGCCCTCACAGTCCAGCCCCAGCATTTT.

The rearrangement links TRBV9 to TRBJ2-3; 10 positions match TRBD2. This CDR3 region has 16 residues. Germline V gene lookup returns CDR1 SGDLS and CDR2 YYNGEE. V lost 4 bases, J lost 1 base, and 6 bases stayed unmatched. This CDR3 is CASSLTSGVGTDTQYF. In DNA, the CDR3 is TGTGCCAGCAGCCTTACTAGCGGGGTGGGCACAGATACGCAGTATTTT.

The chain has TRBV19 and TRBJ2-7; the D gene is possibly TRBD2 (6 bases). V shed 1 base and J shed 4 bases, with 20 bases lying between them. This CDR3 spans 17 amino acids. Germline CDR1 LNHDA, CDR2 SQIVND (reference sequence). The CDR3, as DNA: TGTGCCAGTAGTATAGCTCTGTCCGCTGCTGGGGGGTACGAGCAGTACTTC. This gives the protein CASSIALSAAGGYEQYF. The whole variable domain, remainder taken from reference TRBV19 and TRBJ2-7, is DGGITQSPKYLFRKEGQNVTLSCEQNLNHDAMYWYRQDPGQGLRLIYYSQIVNDFQKGDIAEGYSVSREKKESFPLTVTSAQKNPTAFYLCASSIALSAAGGYEQYFGPGTRLTVT.

In DNA, the CDR3 is TGTGCCAGCAGCCGGGACCCATCATCCGGGGAGCTGTTTTTT. Translated: CASSRDPSSGELFF. The chain has TRBV11-2 and TRBJ2-2, with D perhaps given as TRBD1 or TRBD2 (5 bases each). The CDR3 totals 14 residues. Germline-derived CDR1 and CDR2 are SGHAT and FQNNGV. With 5 bases removed from V and 6 bases from J, the gap between germline ends came to 13 bases.